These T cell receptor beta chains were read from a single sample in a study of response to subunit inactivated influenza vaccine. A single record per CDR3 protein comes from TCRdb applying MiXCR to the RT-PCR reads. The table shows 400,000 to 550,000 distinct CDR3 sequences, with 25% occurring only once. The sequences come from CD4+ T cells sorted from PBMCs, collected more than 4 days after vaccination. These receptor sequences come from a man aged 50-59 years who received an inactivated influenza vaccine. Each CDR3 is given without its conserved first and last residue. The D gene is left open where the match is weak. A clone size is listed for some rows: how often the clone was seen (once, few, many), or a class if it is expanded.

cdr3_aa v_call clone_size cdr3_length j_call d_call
SVEGTRKNYNEQF TRBV29-1 - 13 TRBJ2-1 TRBD2
ASSLSAGLAKNIQY TRBV5-1 few 14 TRBJ2-4 -
ASSPQGPGEAF TRBV16 - 11 TRBJ1-1 -
ASSYSMVRASGSDEQF TRBV6-5 - 16 TRBJ2-1 TRBD2
ASNQGASQPQH TRBV6-2/TRBV6-3 - 11 TRBJ1-5 TRBD1
ASSVTEITYNEQF TRBV9 few 13 TRBJ2-1 -
ASSYSRDSNEQF TRBV6-5 - 12 TRBJ2-1 -
ASSPIAGASYNEQF TRBV7-3 few 14 TRBJ2-1 TRBD2
ASSVLAGPQETQY TRBV9 - 13 TRBJ2-5 TRBD2
SVESSGSSYNEQF TRBV29-1 few 13 TRBJ2-1 -
ASSVGYRGSGELF TRBV9 - 13 TRBJ2-2 TRBD1
ASSSAGRTGVSGELF TRBV28 few 15 TRBJ2-2 TRBD1
ASSALSTEAF TRBV7-9 few 10 TRBJ1-1 -
SARLAYEQY TRBV20-1 few 9 TRBJ2-7 -
ASGLGGQPQH TRBV6-2/TRBV6-3 once 10 TRBJ1-5 -
ASRYRGNEQF TRBV5-8 few 10 TRBJ2-1 TRBD1
SAGKQGALNTEAF TRBV20-1 - 13 TRBJ1-1 TRBD1
ASSTGTGGNEQY TRBV7-9 - 12 TRBJ2-7 TRBD1
TSSQVGGHEQF TRBV3-1 - 11 TRBJ2-1 -
ASRISGTANTGELF TRBV5-5 - 14 TRBJ2-2 TRBD1
ASSPLRSSYEQY TRBV18 few 12 TRBJ2-7 -
ASSLGTSDTGELF TRBV5-6 - 13 TRBJ2-2 TRBD2
ASSYSGSGSNQPQH TRBV6-5 - 14 TRBJ1-5 -
ASSLAETESYEQY TRBV4-1 few 13 TRBJ2-7 -
ASSYSRGAAYEQY TRBV6-5 - 13 TRBJ2-7 -
ASSFEVGQYSYNEQF TRBV12-3/TRBV12-4 few 15 TRBJ2-1 -
ASSLAYGDTEAF TRBV12-3/TRBV12-4 many 12 TRBJ1-1 -
ASSYGTGASNEKLF TRBV11-2 - 14 TRBJ1-4 TRBD1
ASSLRDRPEQY TRBV7-2 many 11 TRBJ2-7 TRBD1
ASSPTDRGFSVETQY TRBV18 - 15 TRBJ2-5 TRBD1
SAKQGDQPQH TRBV20-1 few 10 TRBJ1-5 TRBD1
ASSQENRGHGTQY TRBV4-3 - 13 TRBJ2-3 -
ASRGQGSNEKLF TRBV10-2 - 12 TRBJ1-4 TRBD1
ASRGIRDRVDEQY TRBV11-2 - 13 TRBJ2-7 TRBD1
ASSERGGTVPHTQY TRBV6-1 few 14 TRBJ2-3 -
ASSTTSGRAQF TRBV7-2 - 11 TRBJ2-1 TRBD2
SGLTSGRSNEQF TRBV29-1 once 12 TRBJ2-1 TRBD2
SVEGIGGRVTDTQY TRBV29-1 few 14 TRBJ2-3 -
ASSWRGGYT TRBV6-5 few 9 TRBJ1-2 -
ASSVAAAAYGYT TRBV9 - 12 TRBJ1-2 -
ASSPAGVNTGELF TRBV18 few 13 TRBJ2-2 -
ASSYIGEYQETQY TRBV7-9 - 13 TRBJ2-5 -
SARDTGPTYEQY TRBV20-1 few 12 TRBJ2-7 -
ASRPSRFSSTDTQY TRBV12-3/TRBV12-4 - 14 TRBJ2-3 -
ASSQDPSHTDTQY TRBV3-1 - 13 TRBJ2-3 -
ATSRAGSRSGANVLT TRBV15 - 15 TRBJ2-6 -
ASSEQQGASYNSPLH TRBV9 few 15 TRBJ1-6 TRBD1
ASSYTGDQPQH TRBV2 few 11 TRBJ1-5 TRBD1
SGSRQGSYNEQF TRBV29-1 few 12 TRBJ2-1 TRBD1
ASSPGRTYEQY TRBV6-1 - 11 TRBJ2-7 -